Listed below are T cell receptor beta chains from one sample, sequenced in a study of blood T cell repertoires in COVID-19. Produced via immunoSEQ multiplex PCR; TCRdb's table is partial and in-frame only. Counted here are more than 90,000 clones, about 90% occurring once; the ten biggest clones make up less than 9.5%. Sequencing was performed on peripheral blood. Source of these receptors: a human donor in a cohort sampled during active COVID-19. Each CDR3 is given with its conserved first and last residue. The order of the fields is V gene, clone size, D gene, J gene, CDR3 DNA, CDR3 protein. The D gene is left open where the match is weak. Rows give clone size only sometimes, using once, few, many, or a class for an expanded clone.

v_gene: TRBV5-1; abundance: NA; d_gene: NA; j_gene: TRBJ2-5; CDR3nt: TGCGCCAGCAGCTTGATATTAGGGGGCGGGAAAGAGACCCAGTACTTC; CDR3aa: CASSLILGGGKETQYF
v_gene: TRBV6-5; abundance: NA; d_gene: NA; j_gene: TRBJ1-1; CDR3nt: TGTGCCAGCAGTAGTTTACTCGGAGGAGAAGCTTTCTTT; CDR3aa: CASSSLLGGEAFF
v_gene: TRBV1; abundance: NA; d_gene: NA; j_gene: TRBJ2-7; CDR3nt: TGCACCAGCAGCCATACTAGCGGGGGGGCAGTTTACGAGCAGTACTTC; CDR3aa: CTSSHTSGGAVYEQYF
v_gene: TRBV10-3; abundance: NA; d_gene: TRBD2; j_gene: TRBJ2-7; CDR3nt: TGTGCCATCAGTGAGTCAAAACTAGCGGGACTATCCTACGAGCAGTACTTC; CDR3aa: CAISESKLAGLSYEQYF
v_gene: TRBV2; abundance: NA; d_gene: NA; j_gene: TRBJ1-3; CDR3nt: TGTGCCAGCAGTGGGGACACACTCCCCTCTGGAAACACCATATATTTT; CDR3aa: CASSGDTLPSGNTIYF
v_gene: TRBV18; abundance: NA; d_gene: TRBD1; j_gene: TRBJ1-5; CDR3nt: TGTGCCAGCTCATATGACAGGGGGAATAATCAGCCCCAGCATTTT; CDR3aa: CASSYDRGNNQPQHF
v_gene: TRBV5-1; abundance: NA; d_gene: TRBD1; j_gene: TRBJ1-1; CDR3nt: TGCGCCAGCAGCCGCTGGGACAGGGGGATCGCTTTCTTT; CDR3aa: CASSRWDRGIAFF
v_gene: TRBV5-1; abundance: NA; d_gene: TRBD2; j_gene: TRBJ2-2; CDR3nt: TGCGCCAGCAGCTTGGTACTAGCGGGGGGCCCAAACACCGGGGAGCTGTTTTTT; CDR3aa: CASSLVLAGGPNTGELFF
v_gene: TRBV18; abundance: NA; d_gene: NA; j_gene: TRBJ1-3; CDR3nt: TGTGCCAGCTCACCGGCCGCGGGGATCGCTGGAAACACCATATATTTT; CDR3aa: CASSPAAGIAGNTIYF
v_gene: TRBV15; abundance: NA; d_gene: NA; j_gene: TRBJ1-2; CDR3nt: TGTGCCACCAGCAGAGATAAGGGGTATGGCTACACCTTC; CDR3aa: CATSRDKGYGYTF
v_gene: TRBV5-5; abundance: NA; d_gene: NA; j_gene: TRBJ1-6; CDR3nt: TGTGCCAGCAGCTTGGGGACAGCCGATGGTTCACCCCTCCACTTT; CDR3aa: CASSLGTADGSPLHF
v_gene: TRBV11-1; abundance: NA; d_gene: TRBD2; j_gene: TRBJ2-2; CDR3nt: TGTGCCAGCAGCTACCGAGCGGGGGCCGGGGAGCTGTTTTTT; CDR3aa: CASSYRAGAGELFF
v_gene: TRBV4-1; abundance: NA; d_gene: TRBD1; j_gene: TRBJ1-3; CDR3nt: TGCGCCAGCAGCCGATTAGGGGGCGACGGAAACACCATATATTTT; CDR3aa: CASSRLGGDGNTIYF
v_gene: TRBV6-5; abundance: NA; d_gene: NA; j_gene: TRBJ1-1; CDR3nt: TGTGCCAGCAGTTACTCCATCCACACTGAAGCTTTCTTT; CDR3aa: CASSYSIHTEAFF
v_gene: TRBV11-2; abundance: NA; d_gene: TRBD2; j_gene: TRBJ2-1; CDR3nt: TGTGCCAGCACCTTTGTAGCGGGGGGCAGGGATGAGCAGTTCTTC; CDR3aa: CASTFVAGGRDEQFF
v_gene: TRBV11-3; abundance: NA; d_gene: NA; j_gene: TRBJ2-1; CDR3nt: TGTGCCAGCAGCTTAGCCCCCCGGACGAACGGAGGGTTCTTC; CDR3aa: CASSLAPRTNGGFF
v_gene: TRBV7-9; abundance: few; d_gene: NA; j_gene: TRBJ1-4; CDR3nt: TGTGCCAGCAGCTTTCTGACAGCAACTAATGAAAAACTGTTTTTT; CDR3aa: CASSFLTATNEKLFF
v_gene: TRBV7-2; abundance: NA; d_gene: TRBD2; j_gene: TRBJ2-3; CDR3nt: TGTGCCAGCAGCTTAAGTACTCACCGTCTAGCGGGAGGGGTGGATACGCAGTATTTT; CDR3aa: CASSLSTHRLAGGVDTQYF
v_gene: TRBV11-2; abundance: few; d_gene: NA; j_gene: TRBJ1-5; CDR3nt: TGTGCCAGCAGCTTCCAGGGCGATCAGCCCCAGCATTTT; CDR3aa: CASSFQGDQPQHF
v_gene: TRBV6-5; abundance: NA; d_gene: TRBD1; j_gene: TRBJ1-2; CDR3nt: TGTGCCAGCAGTCCTCAGGGGGGTTACTATGGCTACACCTTT; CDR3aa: CASSPQGGYYGYTF
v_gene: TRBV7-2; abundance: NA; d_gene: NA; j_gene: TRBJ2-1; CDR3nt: TGTGCCAGCAGCTTAGCTGCGGGTGGTACCTACAATGAGCAGTTCTTC; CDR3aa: CASSLAAGGTYNEQFF
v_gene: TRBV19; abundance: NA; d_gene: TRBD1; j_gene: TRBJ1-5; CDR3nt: TGTGCCAGTACCCCGGACAGGGGAAGGGGTTATGGTCAGCCCCAGCATTTT; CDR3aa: CASTPDRGRGYGQPQHF
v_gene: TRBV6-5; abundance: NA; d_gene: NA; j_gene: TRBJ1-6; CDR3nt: TGTGCCAGCAGTTACGGTACAGGCCAACGTACTTCACCCCTCCACTTT; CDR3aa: CASSYGTGQRTSPLHF
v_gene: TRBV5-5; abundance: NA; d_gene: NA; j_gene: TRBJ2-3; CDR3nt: TGTGCCAGCAGCCCCCTACTAGACCACACAGATACGCAGTATTTT; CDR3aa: CASSPLLDHTDTQYF
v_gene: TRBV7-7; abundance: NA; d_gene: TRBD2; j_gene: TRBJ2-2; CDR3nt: TGTGCCAGCAGCCTATCTCCGGGACTAGAGACCGGGGAGCTGTTTTTT; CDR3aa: CASSLSPGLETGELFF
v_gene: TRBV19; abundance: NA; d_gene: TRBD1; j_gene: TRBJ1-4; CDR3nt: TGTGCCAGTAGTGCCACAGGGGGCGATGAAAAACTGTTTTTT; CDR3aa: CASSATGGDEKLFF
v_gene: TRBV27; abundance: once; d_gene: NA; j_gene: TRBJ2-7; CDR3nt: TGTGCCAGCAGACGACAGCCGTCCTACGAGCAGTACTTC; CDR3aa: CASRRQPSYEQYF
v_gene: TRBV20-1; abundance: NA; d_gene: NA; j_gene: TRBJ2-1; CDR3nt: TGCAGTGCTAGTATGCGCATATCGTACAATGAGCAGTTCTTC; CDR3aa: CSASMRISYNEQFF
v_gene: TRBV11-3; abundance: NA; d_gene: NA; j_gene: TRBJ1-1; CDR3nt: TGTGCCAGCAGCTTACTCCGGGGACATCCGAACACTGAAGCTTTCTTT; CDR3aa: CASSLLRGHPNTEAFF
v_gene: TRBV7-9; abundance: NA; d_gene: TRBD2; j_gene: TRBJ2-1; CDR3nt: TGTGCCAGCAGCCTAACCGGACTAGCGGGGTACAATGAGCAGTTCTTC; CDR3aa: CASSLTGLAGYNEQFF
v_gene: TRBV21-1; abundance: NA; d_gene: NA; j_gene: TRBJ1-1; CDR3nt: TGTGCCAGCCTTGGACAGTACACTGAAGCTTTCTTT; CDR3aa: CASLGQYTEAFF
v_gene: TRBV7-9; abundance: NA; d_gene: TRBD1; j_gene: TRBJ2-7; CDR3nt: TGTGCCAGCAGCACCCGGGACAGGGGGTGGCACGAGCAGTACTTC; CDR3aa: CASSTRDRGWHEQYF
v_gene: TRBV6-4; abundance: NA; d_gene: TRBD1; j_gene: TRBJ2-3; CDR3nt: TGTGCCAGCAGTGATACAGGGGAACGATCTACAGATACGCAGTATTTT; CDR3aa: CASSDTGERSTDTQYF
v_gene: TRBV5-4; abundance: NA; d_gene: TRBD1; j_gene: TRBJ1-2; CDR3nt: TGTGCCAGCAGTCATTTACGACAGGGGGTCGGTGACTATGGCTACACCTTC; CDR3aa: CASSHLRQGVGDYGYTF
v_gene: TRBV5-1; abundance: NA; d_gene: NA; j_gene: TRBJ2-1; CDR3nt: TGCGCCAGCAGCGGAACTAGCAGCTCCTACAATGAGCAGTTCTTC; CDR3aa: CASSGTSSSYNEQFF
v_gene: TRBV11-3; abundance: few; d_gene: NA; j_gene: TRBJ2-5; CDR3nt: TGTGCCAGCACTCCTTTCGTACAGCAAGAGACCCAGTACTTC; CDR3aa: CASTPFVQQETQYF
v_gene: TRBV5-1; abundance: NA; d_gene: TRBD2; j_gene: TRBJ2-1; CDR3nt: TGCGCCAGCAGCCCTACCCTAGCGGGGGGGTCCCACAATGAGCAGTTCTTC; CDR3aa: CASSPTLAGGSHNEQFF
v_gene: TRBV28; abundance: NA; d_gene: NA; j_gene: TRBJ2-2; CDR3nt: TGTGCCAGCTCTCCAGGGGGGACGAACACCGGGGAGCTGTTTTTT; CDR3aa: CASSPGGTNTGELFF
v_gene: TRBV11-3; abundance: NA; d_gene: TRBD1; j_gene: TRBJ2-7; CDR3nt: TGTGCCAGCAGCGCCCCAGGGGGCTTTAACTACTACGAGCAGTACTTC; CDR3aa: CASSAPGGFNYYEQYF
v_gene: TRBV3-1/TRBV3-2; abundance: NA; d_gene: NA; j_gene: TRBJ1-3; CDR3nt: TGTGCCAGCAGCCAAGATCTCAGGACTCTTATTACGAACTCTGGAAACACCATATATTTT; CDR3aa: CASSQDLRTLITNSGNTIYF
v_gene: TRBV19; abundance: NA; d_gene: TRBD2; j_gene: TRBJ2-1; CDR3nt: TGTGCCAGTAGTATGGGCCGGACTAGCGGCTACAATGAGCAGTTCTTC; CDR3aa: CASSMGRTSGYNEQFF
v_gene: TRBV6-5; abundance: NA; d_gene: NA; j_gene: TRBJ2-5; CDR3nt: TGTGCCACCAGGTGGGCCGGGGGAGAGACCCAGTACTTC; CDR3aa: CATRWAGGETQYF
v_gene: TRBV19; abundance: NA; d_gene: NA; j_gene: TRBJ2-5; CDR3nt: TGTGCCAGTAGTTCAAGGGGGGGGGAAGAGACCCAGTACTTC; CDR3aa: CASSSRGGEETQYF
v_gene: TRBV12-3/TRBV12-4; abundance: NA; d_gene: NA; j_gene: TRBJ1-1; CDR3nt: TGTGCCTGCGGGGGCGACACTGAAGCTTTCTTT; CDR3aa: CACGGDTEAFF
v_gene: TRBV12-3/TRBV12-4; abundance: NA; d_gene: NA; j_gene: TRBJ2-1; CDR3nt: TGTGCCAGCAGTTGGGGGGAGCAGGAGCAGTTCTTC; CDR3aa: CASSWGEQEQFF
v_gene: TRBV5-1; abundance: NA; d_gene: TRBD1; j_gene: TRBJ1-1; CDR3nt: TGCGCCAGCAGCCCGGACAGGGGGCTCATGGACACTGAAGCTTTCTTT; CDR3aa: CASSPDRGLMDTEAFF
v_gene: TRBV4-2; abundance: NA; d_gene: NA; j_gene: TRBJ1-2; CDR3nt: TGTGCCAGCAGCCAAGACCCGGGGGGGGGCGGCTATGGCTACACCTTC; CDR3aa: CASSQDPGGGGYGYTF
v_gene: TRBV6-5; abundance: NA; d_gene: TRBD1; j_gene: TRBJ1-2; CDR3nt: TGTGCCAGCAGGTGGACAGGGGGGAGCAATGGCTACACCTTC; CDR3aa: CASRWTGGSNGYTF
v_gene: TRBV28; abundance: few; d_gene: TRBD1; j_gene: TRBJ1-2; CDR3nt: TGTGCCAGCAGTTTCTCGGACAGGCCTGGATCTGGCTACACCTTC; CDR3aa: CASSFSDRPGSGYTF
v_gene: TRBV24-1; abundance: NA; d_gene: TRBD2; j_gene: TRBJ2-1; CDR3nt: TGTGCCACCAGACCTAGCGGGAGGTACAATGAGCAGTTCTTC; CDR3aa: CATRPSGRYNEQFF
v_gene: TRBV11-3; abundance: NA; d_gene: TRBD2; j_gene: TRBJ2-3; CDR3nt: TGTGCCAGCAGCTCCTCACGACTAGCGGGGGCCACAGATACGCAGTATTTT; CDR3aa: CASSSSRLAGATDTQYF
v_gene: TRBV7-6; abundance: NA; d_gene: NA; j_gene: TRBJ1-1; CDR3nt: TGTGCCAGCAGCTCGGGGACACCGAACACTGAAGCTTTCTTT; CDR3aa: CASSSGTPNTEAFF
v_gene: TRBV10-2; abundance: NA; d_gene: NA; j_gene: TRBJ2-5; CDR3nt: TGCGCCAGCAGTACTTATCGGGAGACCCAGTACTTC; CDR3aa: CASSTYRETQYF